The 28 T cell receptor beta chains below come from one sample, sequenced in a study of human T cells and chemical hapten exposure. Using its own MiXCR run on the RACE reads, TCRdb lists one record per CDR3 protein. This sample has just under 350,000 distinct CDR3 sequences, with 6% to 8.5% found just once. Time point noted: patch test 1, 2 weeks after DPC sensitization. Treatment indicated: therapeutic diphenylcyclopropenone sensitization with weekly scalp DPC. Sequencing was performed on whole blood, taken in connection with sensitization to the hapten diphenylcyclopropenone (DPC). These receptors all come from a woman aged 18-35 years with alopecia areata. Some clones in this sample may be carry-over from other donors' samples.

The chain combines TRBV28 with TRBJ2-6, with D possibly TRBD2 on 6 matching bases. Trimming cost V 2 bases and J 0 bases, with 14 bases left between them. Germline-derived CDR1 and CDR2 are MDHEN and SYDVKM. This CDR3 spans 18 amino acids. The CDR3 is CASSLRAVGSSGANVLTF. CDR3 coding DNA: TGTGCCAGCAGTTTACGTGCCGTCGGGAGCTCTGGGGCCAACGTCCTGACTTTC.

This chain joins TRBV7-6 and TRBJ2-2; unclear D gene. Germline loops: CDR1 SGHVS, CDR2 FNYEAQ. The CDR3 is made up of 15 amino acids. Trimming took 4 bases from V and 4 from J, leaving 13 bases between them. CDR3 residues: CASSSMWLTTGELFF. The CDR3 coding sequence is TGTGCCAGCAGCTCCATGTGGCTTACCACCGGGGAGCTGTTTTTT.

The chain links TRBV6-5 to TRBJ1-3; possible D gene TRBD1, 5 bases. V was clipped by 6 bases and J by 0 bases, with 12 bases between them. This CDR3 has 15 residues. Germline V CDR1 and CDR2: MNHEY, SVGAGI. CDR3 sequence reads: CASSRSGSSGNTIYF. For the CDR3, the DNA is TGTGCCAGCAGCCGTTCAGGGAGCTCTGGAAACACCATATATTTT.

This rearrangement joins TRBV6-2 or TRBV6-3 to TRBJ2-1; D gene ambiguous. The CDR3 sequence is 19 residues long. The V gene lost 2 bases and the J gene lost 4 bases, with 24 bases spanning the gap. Germline V gives CDR1 MNHEY, CDR2 SVGEGT. CDR3 DNA: TGTGCCAGCAGTTACCAAAATTCAGACGTACGGATTAGTTACAATGAGCAGTTCTTC. It codes for CASSYQNSDVRISYNEQFF.

The sample holds a few counts of this clonotype. The chain joins TRBV2 to TRBJ2-3; 7 bases fit TRBD2. Trimming cost V 0 bases and J 2 bases; bases outside gene matches: 2. Germline-derived CDR1 and CDR2 are SNHLY and FYNNEI. The CDR3 totals 15 residues. CDR3 DNA: TGTGCCAGCAGTGAAGCGGGGGACTACACAGATACGCAGTATTTT. Translation: CASSEAGDYTDTQYF.

At least ten counts were recorded for this clonotype. The chain links TRBV6-5 to TRBJ2-7; the D is unclear. Looked up from germline, CDR1 is MNHEY and CDR2 is SVGAGI. The CDR3 runs to 14 residues. The V and J ends lost 0 bases and 2 bases respectively, with 8 bases between them. CDR3 bases: TGTGCCAGCAGTTACTCTTTAGGGACCTACGAGCAGTACTTC. Amino acid sequence: CASSYSLGTYEQYF.

This clonotype was picked up a small number of times. This rearrangement joins TRBV7-2 to TRBJ2-3, with D uncertain. V was cut by 0 bases and J by 2 bases, with 6 bases left in between. The CDR3 is made up of 14 amino acids. The germline CDR1 and CDR2 sequences are SGHTA and FQGNSA. CDR3 protein: CASSLASNTDTQYF. CDR3 in DNA: TGTGCCAGCAGCTTAGCTTCAAACACAGATACGCAGTATTTT.

This rearrangement joins TRBV4-3 to TRBJ1-2; TRBD1 is a possible D gene (5 bases). V lost 1 base, J lost 4 bases, and 10 bases lay in between. Germline values: CDR1 LGHNA, CDR2 YSLEER. This CDR3 has 14 amino acids. CDR3 DNA sequence: TGCGCCAGCAGCCAAGGTTCGGACATCTATGGCTACACCTTC. This sequence encodes CASSQGSDIYGYTF.

This clonotype was detected a few times. The DNA of the CDR3 is TGTGCCAGCAGCCAGACTAGCGTCCTGTACAATGAGCAGTTCTTC. As protein: CASSQTSVLYNEQFF. This rearrangement joins TRBV6-5 to TRBJ2-1, with TRBD2 matching 8 bases. Germline V CDR1 and CDR2: MNHEY, SVGAGI. CDR3 length equals 15 residues. Losses at the gene ends were 6 bases for V and 4 bases for J; bases not matched to a gene: 8.

This clonotype showed up many times. This chain connects TRBV20-1 to TRBJ2-3; TRBD2 matches 11 bases. Germline lookup yields CDR1 DFQATT and CDR2 SNEGSKA (reference sequence). V shed 0 bases, J shed 0 bases, and the junction held 8 bases outside the gene matches. The CDR3 sequence is 18 residues long. The CDR3 DNA reads as TGCAGTGCTAGAGATTTGATAGCGGGGGGGCCGAGCACAGATACGCAGTATTTT. It codes for CSARDLIAGGPSTDTQYF.

This clonotype was counted ten times or more. The DNA for the CDR3 is TGTGCAAGTCGCTTAGCGCAGGCATCTGGGAGGGGTTACAATGAGCAGTTCTTC. Protein product: CASRLAQASGRGYNEQFF. The gene calls are TRBV12-2 and TRBJ2-1; the D segment call TRBD2 is taken from the table without a DNA check. TRBV12-2 is designated a pseudogene. CDR3 length equals 18 residues.

This clonotype was seen repeatedly, ten times or more. The rearrangement uses TRBV15 and TRBJ2-1, with TRBD2 matching over 9 bases. This CDR3 has 15 residues. The V gene end was trimmed by 0 bases and the J gene end by 6 bases; junction bases not matched to a gene: 3. Looked up from germline, CDR1 is LNHNV and CDR2 is YYDKDF (reference sequence). DNA for the CDR3: TGTGCCACCAGCAGAGATTCGCGGGGGGGCAATGAGCAGTTCTTC. Translation: CATSRDSRGGNEQFF.

There are many counts of this clonotype. This sequence joins TRBV6-2 or TRBV6-3 and TRBJ2-7, with 9 bases matching TRBD1. The CDR3 is 13 amino acids. CDR1 and CDR2 from the germline V gene are MNHEY and SVGEGT. V was clipped by 8 bases and J by 5 bases; unmatched bases: 7. CDR3 bases: TGTGCCAGCGGAATCGGGACAGGGCACGAGCAGTACTTC. Protein sequence: CASGIGTGHEQYF.

V gene TRBV27 combines with J gene TRBJ2-5, with D unresolved. Trimming removed 5 bases from V and 0 bases from J, with 7 bases in between. Germline V CDR1 and CDR2: MNHEY, SMNVEV (reference sequence). The CDR3 length is 13 residues. In DNA, the CDR3 is TGTGCCAGCAGTGCGAATTACCAAGAGACCCAGTACTTC. The encoded protein is CASSANYQETQYF.

This clonotype showed up many times. This rearrangement joins TRBV29-1 to TRBJ2-2; D remains unclear. The length of the CDR3 is 14 residues. Germline V gene data show CDR1 as SQVTM and CDR2 as ANQGSEA. V lost 5 bases to trimming and J lost 5 bases, with 15 bases between them. Here the CDR3 DNA reads TGCAGCGTTCGAGGAAAGGTTTTGACCGGGGAGCTGTTTTTT. Protein: CSVRGKVLTGELFF.

This clonotype was recorded at least ten times. This rearrangement joins TRBV13 to TRBJ2-1; 7 nucleotides match TRBD2. With V trimmed by 8 bases and J by 2 bases, 9 bases remained unmatched. The CDR3 has 15 residues. CDR1 is PRHDT, CDR2 FYEKMQ, per germline (reference sequence). CDR3 protein: CASGLLRGAYNEQFF. The CDR3 nucleotides read TGTGCCAGCGGCCTATTACGGGGGGCCTACAATGAGCAGTTCTTC.

This clonotype has a handful of counts. This chain links TRBV20-1 with TRBJ1-5; 8 nucleotides agree with TRBD1. V was pared by 3 bases and J by 7 bases, with 5 bases of the junction left unmatched. Looked up from germline, CDR1 is DFQATT and CDR2 is SNEGSKA (reference sequence). The CDR3 has 13 residues. The CDR3 sequence is CSARAGGDQPQHF. The CDR3 bases are TGCAGTGCTAGGGCAGGGGGCGACCAGCCCCAGCATTTT.

This clonotype has only a few counts. The chain uses TRBV20-1 and TRBJ2-2, with no clear D. The CDR3 has 11 residues. V gave up 5 bases and J gave up 7 bases, with 8 bases separating them. In germline, CDR1 is DFQATT, CDR2 SNEGSKA (reference sequence). CDR3 amino acids: CSAGSGGELFF. For the CDR3, the DNA is TGCAGTGCTGGTTCGGGCGGGGAGCTGTTTTTT.

This chain links TRBV28 with TRBJ2-7; D gene unclear. The CDR3 runs 12 residues. In germline, CDR1 is MDHEN, CDR2 SYDVKM. Deletions cut 3 bases from V and 5 bases from J, with 8 bases between. CDR3 sequence (DNA): TGTGCCAGCAGTTTGAGTCGGGACGAGCAGTACTTC. It translates to CASSLSRDEQYF.

This clonotype was seen only a few times. The chain recombines TRBV5-1 with TRBJ1-1; no firm D call. The CDR3 is made up of 15 amino acids. V was shortened by 4 bases and J by 6 bases, with 19 bases between the two germline ends. Germline CDR1 SGHRS, CDR2 YFSETQ. The chain's CDR3 is CASSATGLTTAEAFF. CDR3 DNA: TGCGCCAGCAGCGCGACGGGCTTAACGACGGCTGAAGCTTTCTTT.

This clonotype occurred many times. The rearrangement uses TRBV7-2 and TRBJ2-7; 10 bases are a match to TRBD2. CDR3 size: 17 residues. Germline-derived CDR1 and CDR2 are SGHTA and FQGNSA. V lost 5 bases, J lost 3 bases, and 13 bases stayed unmatched. CDR3 coding DNA: TGTGCCAGCAGCGCAACAGGTGGTAGCGGGGGGAGCTACGAGCAGTACTTC. This encodes CASSATGGSGGSYEQYF.

This clonotype was counted only a few times. This chain links TRBV18 with TRBJ1-5; D ambiguous. The germline gives CDR1 KGHSH, CDR2 LQKENI. The CDR3 covers 15 residues. V lost 0 bases and J 1 base, leaving 7 bases between the germline ends. The CDR3 sequence is CASSPPLGSNQPQHF. CDR3 nucleotides: TGTGCCAGCTCACCACCCCTGGGGAGCAATCAGCCCCAGCATTTT.

This clonotype was recorded at least ten times. The chain couples TRBV29-1 to TRBJ1-1, with a tentative D call TRBD1 (6 bases). The CDR3 covers 12 residues. From germline, CDR1 is SQVTM and CDR2 ANQGSEA. Trimming removed 4 bases from V and 8 bases from J, with 14 bases in between. The CDR3 sequence: CSVGGGGREAFF. CDR3 nucleotides: TGCAGCGTTGGAGGGGGAGGCAGAGAAGCTTTCTTT.

This chain links TRBV7-2 with TRBJ2-3, with D possibly TRBD1 on 6 matching bases. Germline CDR1 SGHTA, CDR2 FQGNSA. Trimming took off 5 bases at V and 1 base at J, with 10 bases between the two ends. The CDR3 extends over 14 amino acids. This CDR3 reads CASSIQGGTDTQYF. For the CDR3, the DNA is TGTGCCAGCAGCATACAGGGAGGCACAGATACGCAGTATTTT. The full variable domain, in which reference TRBV7-2 and TRBJ2-3 provide the parts outside the CDR3, is GAGVSQSPSNKVTEKGKDVELRCDPISGHTALYWYRQSLGQGLEFLIYFQGNSAPDKSGLPSDRFSAERTGGSVSTLTIQRTQQEDSAVYLCASSIQGGTDTQYFGPGTRLTVL.

This clonotype was seen only a few times. This chain links TRBV5-1 with TRBJ1-6; D is possibly TRBD1 (5 bases). The V end was cut by 4 bases, the J end by 9 bases, with 11 bases between. CDR1 and CDR2 (germline): SGHRS, YFSETQ. The CDR3 is 13 amino acids. The DNA of the CDR3 is TGCGCCAGCAGCCGTGACAGAGGTTCACCCCTCCACTTT. Protein: CASSRDRGSPLHF.

This clonotype has just a few counts. The CDR3 loop is CASSLLAGGFEQYF. The CDR3 DNA reads TGTGCCAGCAGTCTGCTAGCGGGGGGGTTCGAGCAGTACTTC. V usage is TRBV27 and J usage is TRBJ2-7, with 12 bases that match TRBD2. This CDR3 spans 14 amino acids. V was pared by 5 bases and J by 6 bases, with 5 bases of the junction left unmatched. Per the germline V gene, CDR1 is MNHEY and CDR2 is SMNVEV (reference sequence).

Turning to this clonotype: A junction end diverges from the germline sequence, so it may reflect a read error. V gene TRBV4-2 combines with J gene TRBJ2-3; TRBD2 is a possible D gene (6 bases). The V gene's germline CDR1 is LGHNA and CDR2 YNFKEQ. The CDR3 is made up of 17 amino acids. This chain's CDR3 is CASSQDKWRAEADKQYF. Here the CDR3 DNA reads TGTGCCAGCAGCCAGGATAAGTGGAGGGCCGAAGCAGATAAGCAGTATTTT.

This clonotype was observed a handful of times. The rearrangement joins TRBV5-1 to TRBJ2-5; 9 bases match TRBD2. This CDR3 is 16 amino acids long. CDR1 SGHRS and CDR2 YFSETQ come from the germline V gene. With 0 bases clipped from V and 5 bases from J, the junction kept 8 bases outside the gene matches. CDR3 amino acids: CASSLAFSSGVETQYF. CDR3 DNA: TGCGCCAGCAGCTTGGCCTTCTCTAGCGGGGTTGAGACCCAGTACTTC.